This entry describes one T cell receptor beta chain. The data belong to a study of blood T cell repertoires in COVID-19. Study as a whole: The United States, Italy and Spain supplied acute and convalescent COVID-19 samples. Sources were T cells, B-cell-depleted T cells, or PBMCs; the material itself was cDNA or gDNA.

In the authors' methods: Cell counts per sample came from amplifying reference gene primers. The method was immunoSEQ multiplex PCR; TCRdb's version includes in-frame clones alone and lacks a portion of them. D and trimming come from the DNA, and the V and J calls and clone size come from that table. Here the sample spans a few hundred thousand clones, about 83% being singletons. Trimming left V 3 bases short and J 0 bases short, with 9 bases between. Looked up from germline, CDR1 is SGHTA and CDR2 is FQGNSA. This CDR3 is built from 15 residues. This sequence joins TRBV7-2 and TRBJ2-1; D possibly corresponds to TRBD2 (5 bases). Sequenced: peripheral blood. The TCR originated in a woman aged 50 to 60 with acute or convalescent COVID-19. This CDR3 reads CASSFAGPSYNEQFF. CDR3 in DNA: TGTGCCAGCAGCTTCGCGGGCCCCTCCTACAATGAGCAGTTCTTC.